This is a list of T cell receptor beta chains from one sample in a study of beta chain features in type 1 diabetes. Data came from immunoSEQ multiplex PCR; TCRdb stores just in-frame clones and leaves some out. Counted here are hundreds of thousands of clones, over 12% occurring once; the ten biggest clones make up roughly 0.015%. Sequencing used naive CD4+ T cells from blood. These receptors all stem from a man between 18 and 29 years old with type 1 diabetes. CDR3s include the opening cysteine and the closing phenylalanine or tryptophan. The D gene is left open where the match is weak. Clone sizes are given selectively: once, few, many, or a class where the clone is expanded.

CDR3 DNA: TGCGCCAGCAGGCGAAGTAGCGGGTTGAACAATGAGCAGTTCTTC; CDR3 protein: CASRRSSGLNNEQFF; D gene: TRBD2; clone size: few; V gene: TRBV4-1; J gene: TRBJ2-1
CDR3 DNA: TGTGCCAGCAGTTTACTAGCGGGAGGATACAATGAGCAGTTCTTC; CDR3 protein: CASSLLAGGYNEQFF; D gene: TRBD2; clone size: .; V gene: TRBV27; J gene: TRBJ2-1
CDR3 DNA: TGTGCCATCAGTGTTGGACAGGGCACGAACACCGGGGAGCTGTTTTTT; CDR3 protein: CAISVGQGTNTGELFF; D gene: TRBD1; clone size: .; V gene: TRBV10-3; J gene: TRBJ2-2
CDR3 DNA: TGTGCCAGCAGTGAACCAGGTTCACCCCTCCACTTT; CDR3 protein: CASSEPGSPLHF; D gene: .; clone size: few; V gene: TRBV2; J gene: TRBJ1-6
CDR3 DNA: TGTGCCACCAGCATCCGGGCTAAGGGGTTCGAGCAGTACTTC; CDR3 protein: CATSIRAKGFEQYF; D gene: .; clone size: few; V gene: TRBV15; J gene: TRBJ2-7
CDR3 DNA: TGTGCCAGCAGCCCAACTAGCGGGAAGGCCGGGGAGCTGTTTTTT; CDR3 protein: CASSPTSGKAGELFF; D gene: TRBD2; clone size: few; V gene: TRBV7-9; J gene: TRBJ2-2
CDR3 DNA: TGTGCCAGCTCACCCCCCCAAGCGGGAGGCGATACGCAGTATTTT; CDR3 protein: CASSPPQAGGDTQYF; D gene: TRBD2; clone size: .; V gene: TRBV18; J gene: TRBJ2-3
CDR3 DNA: TGTGCCTGGAGTACAGGGGGAAGCACAGATACGCAGTATTTT; CDR3 protein: CAWSTGGSTDTQYF; D gene: TRBD1; clone size: .; V gene: TRBV30; J gene: TRBJ2-3
CDR3 DNA: TGCGCCAGCAGCCAAGATAACACCGAATATGGCTACACCTTC; CDR3 protein: CASSQDNTEYGYTF; D gene: .; clone size: few; V gene: TRBV4-3; J gene: TRBJ1-2
CDR3 DNA: TGTGCCAGCGGGTTGGATACGCAGTATTTT; CDR3 protein: CASGLDTQYF; D gene: .; clone size: .; V gene: TRBV19; J gene: TRBJ2-3
CDR3 DNA: TGTGCCAGCACCCCCCGGGGGGGCGTCACCGGGGAGCTGTTTTTT; CDR3 protein: CASTPRGGVTGELFF; D gene: TRBD2; clone size: few; V gene: TRBV2; J gene: TRBJ2-2
CDR3 DNA: TGTGCCAGCAGGACAGCCGGAGCTCCTAGCACAGATACGCAGTATTTT; CDR3 protein: CASRTAGAPSTDTQYF; D gene: .; clone size: few; V gene: TRBV28; J gene: TRBJ2-3
CDR3 DNA: TGTGCCAGCAGTGAGCAGGCTAACTATGGCTACACCTTC; CDR3 protein: CASSEQANYGYTF; D gene: .; clone size: few; V gene: TRBV25-1; J gene: TRBJ1-2
CDR3 DNA: TGTGCCAGCAGTTTATCGCCGGGAGCCCCCTACGAGCAGTACTTC; CDR3 protein: CASSLSPGAPYEQYF; D gene: .; clone size: .; V gene: TRBV28; J gene: TRBJ2-7
CDR3 DNA: TGTGCCTGCCGAGGGGGGGCCGGAGCGGGGGGTGAGCAGTTCTTC; CDR3 protein: CACRGGAGAGGEQFF; D gene: TRBD2; clone size: .; V gene: TRBV30; J gene: TRBJ2-1